This T cell receptor beta chain stems from a study of T cells in Graves' hyperthyroidism and ophthalmopathy. The CDR3 contains 14 residues. V shed 5 bases and J 2 bases; nucleotides not matched to a gene: 2. Germline V lookup: CDR1 SGHVS, CDR2 FQNEAQ. This clonotype was seen a single time. Uncontrolled infection, other autoimmune disease, pregnancy or lactation led to exclusion. Amplification of TCR beta CDR3 regions was performed using RNA transcripts as template. RT-PCR in the first round (using the HTBI primer set) targeted the TCR CDR3. Using its own MiXCR run on the multiplex PCR reads, TCRdb lists one record per CDR3 protein. Of under 700,000 distinct CDR3 sequences listed, just over 45% were seen once; the top ten hold roughly 8.2%.

Material for sequencing was peripheral blood or thyroid tissue (not recorded which). The chain recombines TRBV7-8 with TRBJ2-1; 8 bases line up with TRBD1. This receptor was identified in a woman aged 18-29 years with Graves' hyperthyroidism. CDR3 sequence (DNA): TGTGCCAGCAGCCGACAGGGGCCCTACAATGAGCAGTTCTTC. Translating it yields CASSRQGPYNEQFF.